This T cell receptor beta chain emerged from a study of blood T cell repertoires in COVID-19. Study details: Specimens from acute and convalescent COVID-19 originated in the United States, Italy and Spain. The cDNA or gDNA used as material had been derived from T cells, B-cell-depleted T cells, or PBMCs.

The CDR3 sequence is 16 residues long. Germline lookup yields CDR1 SGHVS and CDR2 FQNEAQ. Trimming pared 1 base from V and 3 bases from J, leaving 15 bases between. Authors' methods: Amplification of reference gene primers was used by the study to estimate nucleated cell counts. Assay used: immunoSEQ multiplex PCR; TCRdb lists only in-frame clones, some missing. V and J calls and clone size are as listed in that table; D and trimming were resolved from the DNA. The sample yields roughly 61,000 clones, roughly 84% seen once. What was sequenced was peripheral blood. The rearrangement uses TRBV7-8 and TRBJ1-2; no clear D. The clonotype originates from a man between 40 and 49 years old with active COVID-19. The CDR3 region is CASSLGFQSADYGYTF. CDR3 coding DNA: TGTGCCAGCAGCTTAGGATTTCAAAGTGCGGACTATGGCTACACCTTC.